This record concerns one TCR beta chain sequence. The data were obtained in a study of blood T cell repertoires in COVID-19. About the research overall: Samples of COVID-19 (acute and convalescent) were obtained from the United States, Italy and Spain. Sample material is recorded as cDNA or gDNA derived from T cells, B-cell-depleted T cells, or PBMCs.

Authors' analysis steps: Reference gene primers were amplified, and this amplification served to estimate nucleated cell counts. Assay: immunoSEQ multiplex PCR; the TCRdb copy retains only in-frame clones and omits some. V, J and clone size are taken as reported in that table, and D and trimming were inferred from the DNA itself. This sample yields around 480,000 clones, of which about 87% are seen a single time; over 10% belongs to the top ten. The source is a woman in her fifties or sixties with COVID-19, enrolled during active disease. What was sequenced was peripheral blood.

CDR3 nucleotides: TGTGCCAGCTCACCCACCGGGACAGGGGGCATAGATACGCAGTATTTT. It translates to CASSPTGTGGIDTQYF. V gene TRBV18 combines with J gene TRBJ2-3; 12 bases map to TRBD1. J was trimmed by 5 bases and V by 3 bases; bases with no gene match: 6. Germline V gives CDR1 KGHSH, CDR2 LQKENI. This CDR3 spans 16 amino acids.